A single sample is the source of the 14 T cell receptor beta chains below, sequenced in a study of CD8+ T cells in alopecia areata. As the sequencing template, cDNA was produced by extracting RNA and reverse transcribing it. The data were produced by immunoSEQ multiplex PCR, yet TCRdb's version contains in-frame clones alone and is incomplete. The sample holds tens of thousands of clones, about 45% seen once. As for treatment: oral pan-JAK inhibitor, 5-10 mg twice daily. The sequencing used CD8+ T cells sorted from blood, collected around week 36, from a patient treated with tofacitinib. The receptor set was obtained from a human donor with alopecia areata.

Only a few counts were recorded for this clone. This chain connects TRBV10-3 to TRBJ2-7, with D unresolved. The CDR3 spans 14 residues. Germline V gene lookup returns CDR1 ENHRY and CDR2 SYGVKD. V was pared by 4 bases and J by 2 bases, with 12 bases between. Here the CDR3 reads CAISALADPYEQYF. CDR3 DNA sequence: TGTGCCATCAGTGCCTTGGCAGACCCCTACGAGCAGTACTTC.

V gene TRBV5-1 combines with J gene TRBJ2-3; the match to TRBD2 covers 10 bases. With 4 bases clipped from V and 1 base from J, the junction kept 15 bases outside the gene matches. The CDR3 is made up of 19 amino acids. Germline V CDR1 and CDR2: SGHRS, YFSETQ. The CDR3 coding sequence is TGCGCCAGCAGCCTGACCCTAAGCGGGAGGGCCTTCCGCACAGATACGCAGTATTTT. It codes for CASSLTLSGRAFRTDTQYF.

The V gene is TRBV19, the J gene TRBJ2-7; D tentatively reads TRBD1 or TRBD2 (5 bases each). There are 13 residues in the CDR3. The V and J ends lost 5 bases and 2 bases respectively, with 10 bases between them. Germline V gene data show CDR1 as LNHDA and CDR2 as SQIVND (reference sequence). Here the CDR3 reads CASSWDGTYEQYF. DNA for the CDR3: TGTGCCAGTAGTTGGGACGGTACCTACGAGCAGTACTTC.

The chain carries TRBV29-1 and TRBJ2-7; D not resolved. This CDR3 is 11 amino acids long. The germline gives CDR1 SQVTM, CDR2 ANQGSEA. V gave up 3 bases and J gave up 5 bases, with 8 bases separating them. CDR3 region: CSVEIRNEQYF. The CDR3 coding sequence is TGCAGCGTTGAGATCAGAAACGAGCAGTACTTC.

The chain's CDR3 is CAIGVSNQPQHF. The CDR3 DNA follows: TGTGCCATCGGAGTTAGCAATCAGCCCCAGCATTTT. The chain is built from TRBV10-3 and TRBJ1-5, with D unresolved. The germline V and J ends were trimmed by 8 bases and 0 bases, with 5 bases remaining between them. This CDR3 is 12 amino acids long. CDR1 is ENHRY, CDR2 SYGVKD, per germline.

This clone was detected only once. V gene TRBV2 combines with J gene TRBJ2-7; D gene uncertain. This CDR3 spans 12 amino acids. The germline V and J ends were trimmed by 7 bases and 0 bases, with 7 bases remaining between them. In germline, CDR1 is SNHLY, CDR2 FYNNEI. CDR3 coding DNA: TGTGCCAGCATCCTCTCCTCCTACGAGCAGTACTTC. Translating it yields CASILSSYEQYF.

The rearrangement links TRBV4-1 to TRBJ2-3; the D is unclear. The CDR3 runs to 12 residues. From germline, CDR1 is MGHRA and CDR2 YSYEKL. V lost 4 bases to trimming and J lost 4 bases, with 6 bases between them. In nucleotides, the CDR3 is TGCGCCAGCAGCCCGTCGGCAGATACGCAGTATTTT. Translated: CASSPSADTQYF.

V gene TRBV9 combines with J gene TRBJ2-2; D unresolved. The CDR3 spans 12 residues. The germline CDR1 and CDR2 sequences are SGDLS and YYNGEE. Trimming took off 8 bases at V and 2 bases at J, with 7 bases between the two ends. This chain's CDR3 is CASTVNTGELFF. The CDR3 nucleotides are TGTGCCAGTACGGTAAACACCGGGGAGCTGTTTTTT.

The chain couples TRBV30 to TRBJ2-4; the D gene is possibly TRBD2 (5 bases). Trimming pared 3 bases from V and 0 bases from J, leaving 18 bases between. Germline lookup yields CDR1 GTSNPN and CDR2 SVGIG (reference sequence). The CDR3 length is 17 residues. The chain's CDR3 is CAWSPDEGYLAKNIQYF. CDR3 nucleotides: TGTGCCTGGAGCCCTGACGAGGGATACCTAGCCAAAAACATTCAGTACTTC.

The rearrangement joins TRBV2 to TRBJ1-2; D call uncertain. The CDR3 has 11 amino acids. Germline CDR1 reads SNHLY; CDR2 reads FYNNEI. The V end lost 3 bases, the J end lost 8 bases, and 7 bases lay between the germline ends. CDR3 in DNA: TGTGCCAGCAGTGAGGCACGGGGCTACACCTTC. Protein product: CASSEARGYTF.

This clone was counted a few times. The J gene is TRBJ2-5, the V gene TRBV27; D may be TRBD1 or TRBD2 (5 bases each). Germline assignment: CDR1 MNHEY and CDR2 SMNVEV (reference sequence). The CDR3 extends over 13 amino acids. The V end lost 6 bases, the J end lost 11 bases, and 19 bases lay between the germline ends. DNA for the CDR3: TGTGCCAGCAGAGTCGGGCCTGTGGGGGAGCAGTACTTC. Amino acids: CASRVGPVGEQYF.

This clone was recorded once. This sequence joins TRBV7-9 and TRBJ2-7; D is undetermined. In germline, CDR1 is SEHNR, CDR2 FQNEAQ (reference sequence). V was cut by 2 bases and J by 2 bases, with 13 bases left in between. The CDR3 loop spans 15 amino acids. In DNA, the CDR3 is TGTGCCAGCAGCTTACCCTCAGAAGGTACCTACGAGCAGTACTTC. Its translation is CASSLPSEGTYEQYF.

The chain carries TRBV27 and TRBJ1-2; no clear D gene. The CDR3 is 13 residues long. Germline V CDR1 and CDR2: MNHEY, SMNVEV (reference sequence). The V end was cut by 0 bases, the J end by 8 bases, with 10 bases between. CDR3 DNA: TGTGCCAGCAGTTTATCGGGGAATGGGGGCTACACCTTC. It is translated as CASSLSGNGGYTF.

This clone was detected only a few times. The chain couples TRBV4-3 to TRBJ1-3; no firm D call. The CDR3 is 15 amino acids. Trimming shortened V by 4 bases and J by 0 bases, and 10 bases separated the two germline ends. Germline CDR1 and CDR2: LGHNA and YSLEER. The DNA for the CDR3 is TGCGCCAGCAGCCCTTCGAGTAGCTCTGGAAACACCATATATTTT. This encodes CASSPSSSSGNTIYF.